Each of the 31 T cell receptor beta chains below was sequenced from the same sample in a study of shared clonotypes between healthy human individuals. Profiled with immunoSEQ multiplex PCR; TCRdb holds only in-frame clones, not every one. The repertoire consists of over a million clones, with roughly 96% occurring once and the leading ten covering approximately 1.1%. The sample consisted of naive CD4+ T cells sorted from blood. The subset was: CD45RA+ positively selected. These receptors all stem from a man between 25 and 39 years old in good health.

The chain uses TRBV10-3 and TRBJ1-1; no clear D gene. The V gene lost 8 bases and the J gene lost 3 bases, with 13 bases spanning the gap. From germline, CDR1 is ENHRY and CDR2 SYGVKD. There are 13 residues in the CDR3. The CDR3 sequence: CAISFQEDTEAFF. The CDR3 region has the DNA TGTGCCATCTCTTTCCAGGAGGACACTGAAGCTTTCTTT.

The V gene is TRBV6-6, the J gene TRBJ1-5; the D is unclear. This CDR3 comprises 16 residues. Trimming shortened V by 6 bases and J by 0 bases, and 15 bases separated the two germline ends. Germline V gene sequence: CDR1 MNHNY, CDR2 SVGAGI (reference sequence). The CDR3: CASSEKGLYSNQPQHF. Here the CDR3 DNA reads TGTGCCAGCAGCGAAAAAGGGCTATATAGCAATCAGCCCCAGCATTTT.

This sequence joins TRBV27 and TRBJ2-3; no firm D call. Germline CDR1 MNHEY, CDR2 SMNVEV (reference sequence). This CDR3 is built from 17 residues. The V gene lost 2 bases and the J gene lost 1 base, with 16 bases spanning the gap. The CDR3 bases are TGTGCCAGCAGTTTAACCCGGCTGGGTGGAGGCACAGATACGCAGTATTTT. Translating gives CASSLTRLGGGTDTQYF.

This clone was counted a single time. The genes are TRBV7-9 and TRBJ1-2; perhaps TRBD1 as D (6 bases). CDR1 SEHNR and CDR2 FQNEAQ come from the germline V gene (reference sequence). The CDR3 is 15 residues long. V was cut by 5 bases and J by 5 bases, with 18 bases left in between. CDR3 sequence (DNA): TGTGCCAGCAGCCGGCACAGGGTCTCGGGATATGGCTACACCTTC. It codes for CASSRHRVSGYGYTF. Combining the CDR3 with reference TRBV7-9 and TRBJ1-2 gives the whole variable domain DTGVSQNPRHKITKRGQNVTFRCDPISEHNRLYWYRQTLGQGPEFLTYFQNEAQLEKSRLLSDRFSAERPKGSFSTLEIQRTEQGDSAMYLCASSRHRVSGYGYTFGSGTRLTVV.

The V gene is TRBV27, the J gene TRBJ1-5; D remains unclear. The V gene lost 4 bases and the J gene lost 3 bases, with 22 bases spanning the gap. The CDR3 has 18 residues. The germline V gene has CDR1 MNHEY and CDR2 SMNVEV (reference sequence). The CDR3 loop is CASSSQKVWGGDNQPQHF. The CDR3 coding sequence is TGTGCCAGCAGTTCCCAAAAGGTATGGGGTGGGGACAATCAGCCCCAGCATTTT.

J is TRBJ2-7 and V is TRBV10-2; TRBD1 agrees at 7 bases. The V gene's germline CDR1 is WSHSY and CDR2 SAAADI. J gave up 4 bases and V 7 bases, and 13 bases lay outside the gene matches. The CDR3 is made up of 15 amino acids. Here the CDR3 DNA reads TGCGCCAGCACGAAGGGACAGAGAGGGGTATACGAGCAGTACTTC. Amino acid sequence: CASTKGQRGVYEQYF.

V usage is TRBV28 and J usage is TRBJ1-2; D gene ambiguous. The V gene lost 7 bases and the J gene lost 0 bases, with 6 bases spanning the gap. Per germline, CDR1 MDHEN and CDR2 SYDVKM. The CDR3 is made up of 12 amino acids. CDR3 nucleotide sequence: TGTGCCAGCATGTTAACTAACTATGGCTACACCTTC. Residues: CASMLTNYGYTF.

The chain combines TRBV5-4 with TRBJ2-7, with TRBD2 identical over 8 bases. The ends lost 0 bases at V and 2 bases at J; junction bases unmatched: 4. The germline CDR1 and CDR2 sequences are SGHNT and YYREEE (reference sequence). The CDR3 consists of 15 residues. In DNA, the CDR3 is TGTGCCAGCAGCTTGGCCAGCGGGAGAACCTACGAGCAGTACTTC. Its translation is CASSLASGRTYEQYF.

Of note for this clone: Other DNA sequences in this specimen translate into the identical CDR3. This chain uses TRBV7-2 with TRBJ2-1; unclear D gene. This CDR3 is 15 amino acids long. Germline assignment: CDR1 SGHTA and CDR2 FQGNSA. The V gene lost 2 bases and the J gene lost 0 bases, with 8 bases spanning the gap. CDR3 loop: CASSLSGGSYNEQFF. The DNA of the CDR3 is TGTGCCAGCAGCTTATCGGGCGGCTCCTACAATGAGCAGTTCTTC.

The genes are TRBV19 and TRBJ2-7; 8 bases fit TRBD2. J was trimmed by 1 base and V by 2 bases; bases with no gene match: 7. This CDR3 spans 16 amino acids. The germline CDR1 and CDR2 sequences are LNHDA and SQIVND (reference sequence). CDR3 sequence: CASSINTGLGSYEQYF. In DNA form, the CDR3 reads TGTGCCAGTAGTATAAATACGGGACTAGGGTCCTACGAGCAGTACTTC.

The chain couples TRBV27 to TRBJ2-2; unclear D gene. From germline, CDR1 is MNHEY and CDR2 SMNVEV (reference sequence). The CDR3 runs to 22 residues. V was cut by 0 bases and J by 0 bases, with 26 bases left in between. The CDR3 DNA sequence: TGTGCCAGCAGTTTATCACAGCCACTCCCGACCCCCTTCCCTTCGAACACCGGGGAGCTGTTTTTT. It translates to CASSLSQPLPTPFPSNTGELFF.

This chain uses TRBV7-3 with TRBJ2-1; 14 nucleotides match TRBD2. Germline V gene data show CDR1 as SGHTA and CDR2 as FQGTGA. Losses at the gene ends were 4 bases for V and 8 bases for J; bases not matched to a gene: 7. The CDR3 has 16 amino acids. The CDR3 spells CASSSTGTSGRHEQFF. For the CDR3, the DNA is TGTGCCAGCAGCTCAACCGGGACTAGCGGGAGACATGAGCAGTTCTTC. Supplemented by reference TRBV7-3 and TRBJ2-1, the full variable domain reads GAGVSQTPSNKVTEKGKYVELRCDPISGHTALYWYRQSLGQGPEFLIYFQGTGAADDSGLPNDRFFAVRPEGSVSTLKIQRTERGDSAVYLCASSSTGTSGRHEQFFGPGTRLTVL.

Regarding this clone: Other DNA sequences from this sample encode an identical CDR3 as well. V gene TRBV6-5 combines with J gene TRBJ2-7; 7 bases map to TRBD1. The germline gives CDR1 MNHEY, CDR2 SVGAGI. The CDR3 has 15 residues. V shed 0 bases and J 2 bases; nucleotides not matched to a gene: 4. In nucleotides, the CDR3 is TGTGCCAGCAGTTACTCTTGGACAGGAACCTACGAGCAGTACTTC. It encodes CASSYSWTGTYEQYF.

This clone was detected once. V is TRBV6-1 and J is TRBJ2-3; the D is unclear. V was pared by 5 bases and J by 6 bases, with 9 bases between. The CDR3 has 12 residues. Germline CDR1 MNHNS, CDR2 SASEGT. As DNA, the CDR3 is TGTGCCAGCAGTCCCCTCGTGGATACGCAGTATTTT. It is translated as CASSPLVDTQYF.

This clone appeared once. This sample includes further DNA sequences coding for the same CDR3. V is TRBV5-1 and J is TRBJ2-6; D is ambiguous. Per germline, CDR1 SGHRS and CDR2 YFSETQ. Deletions cut 5 bases from V and 1 base from J, with 10 bases between. This CDR3 is 15 amino acids long. CDR3: CASSSRPSGANVLTF. CDR3 sequence (DNA): TGCGCCAGCAGTAGTAGGCCGTCTGGGGCCAACGTCCTGACTTTC.

V gene TRBV7-2 combines with J gene TRBJ1-5, with D perhaps TRBD1 (5 bases). The germline V gene has CDR1 SGHTA and CDR2 FQGNSA. Trimming took off 4 bases at V and 6 bases at J, with 16 bases between the two ends. This CDR3 is built from 15 residues. CDR3: CASSSRPGEIQPQHF. The CDR3 DNA reads TGTGCCAGCAGCTCCCGACCGGGGGAAATTCAGCCCCAGCATTTT.

This sequence joins TRBV28 and TRBJ2-2; D may be TRBD1 (6 bases). This CDR3 is 15 amino acids long. Germline V gene data show CDR1 as MDHEN and CDR2 as SYDVKM. The V gene lost 3 bases and the J gene lost 1 base, with 9 bases spanning the gap. The CDR3 region has the DNA TGTGCCAGCAGTTTCTCCAGGGGGAACACCGGGGAGCTGTTTTTT. It codes for CASSFSRGNTGELFF.

The V gene is TRBV5-8, the J gene TRBJ1-2; D might be TRBD1 (5 bases). Per the germline V gene, CDR1 is SGHTS and CDR2 is YDEGEE. This CDR3 spans 13 amino acids. Trimming shortened V by 4 bases and J by 7 bases, and 14 bases separated the two germline ends. The DNA for the CDR3 is TGTGCCAGCAGCAGGGACCCGGGACCTGGCTACACCTTC. Translation gives CASSRDPGPGYTF.

CDR3 region: CASSSGTANSGNTIYF. CDR3 in DNA: TGTGCCAGCAGCTCGGGGACAGCAAACTCTGGAAACACCATATATTTT. The V call is TRBV11-3, the J call TRBJ1-3, with 7 bases identical to TRBD1. V lost 4 bases, J lost 0 bases, and 6 bases stayed unmatched. The CDR3 covers 16 residues. Germline V gene lookup returns CDR1 SGHNT and CDR2 YENEEA.

The rearrangement joins TRBV5-1 to TRBJ2-3; 8 bases agree with TRBD2. V lost 4 bases to trimming and J lost 2 bases; unmatched junction nucleotides: 6. The CDR3 covers 15 residues. CDR1 and CDR2 from the germline V gene are SGHRS and YFSETQ. CDR3 sequence reads: CASSLSGDITDTQYF. DNA for the CDR3: TGCGCCAGCAGCCTTAGCGGGGATATCACAGATACGCAGTATTTT.

This clone was observed once. The rearrangement links TRBV18 to TRBJ1-5, with D maybe TRBD1 (6 bases). This CDR3 has 15 residues. Trimming removed 4 bases at V and 0 bases at J, with 10 bases between. The germline V gene encodes CDR1 KGHSH and CDR2 LQKENI. The CDR3 DNA reads as TGTGCCAGCTCACTCGACAGGTCTAGCAATCAGCCCCAGCATTTT. Encoded protein: CASSLDRSSNQPQHF.

CDR3 loop: CASTSNGLAGVSTDTQYF. The DNA of the CDR3 is TGTGCCAGCACCTCAAACGGACTAGCGGGGGTTAGCACAGATACGCAGTATTTT. The chain links TRBV4-2 to TRBJ2-3, with TRBD2 identical over 13 bases. Germline trimming cut 7 bases from V and 0 bases from J; bases unmatched to any gene: 10. The CDR3 totals 18 residues. CDR1 is LGHNA, CDR2 YNFKEQ, per germline.

The chain recombines TRBV5-1 with TRBJ2-7; TRBD2 matches 14 bases. The germline V gene encodes CDR1 SGHRS and CDR2 YFSETQ. Trimming removed 4 bases from V and 3 bases from J; junction bases left unmatched: 6. The CDR3 spans 16 residues. The CDR3 DNA reads TGCGCCAGCAGCATCGGGACTAGCGGGAGCGTCTACGAGCAGTACTTC. Translation gives CASSIGTSGSVYEQYF.

The chain employs TRBV18 and TRBJ1-5, with D unresolved. This CDR3 comprises 14 residues. CDR1 and CDR2 from the germline V gene are KGHSH and LQKENI. The ends were cut back, 6 bases at V and 7 bases at J, with 16 bases in the middle. DNA for the CDR3: TGTGCCAGCTCCTTAGGGAGCCAGGCCCAGCCCCAGCATTTT. Translation: CASSLGSQAQPQHF.

Notes on this clone: Other DNA sequences in this sample translate to the same CDR3. The rearrangement links TRBV20-1 to TRBJ2-5; no reliable D call. The CDR3 is 10 residues long. Trimming took 1 base from V and 4 from J, leaving 1 base between them. The germline V gene encodes CDR1 DFQATT and CDR2 SNEGSKA (reference sequence). The CDR3 DNA follows: TGCAGTGCTAGAGGAGAGACCCAGTACTTC. It yields the protein CSARGETQYF.

The rearrangement links TRBV28 to TRBJ1-4; 8 nucleotides line up with TRBD1. This CDR3 is 15 amino acids long. After removal of 5 bases from V and 7 bases from J, the junction contained 9 bases not matched to a gene. Germline assignment: CDR1 MDHEN and CDR2 SYDVKM. The CDR3 loop reads CASSPHRGKAEKLFF. The CDR3 DNA reads as TGTGCCAGCAGTCCCCACAGGGGGAAGGCTGAAAAACTGTTTTTT.

The V call is TRBV19, the J call TRBJ1-1, with D unresolved. The CDR3 extends over 15 amino acids. In germline, CDR1 is LNHDA, CDR2 SQIVND (reference sequence). Trimming took off 0 bases at V and 4 bases at J, with 12 bases between the two ends. CDR3 sequence: CASSIDPGLSTEAFF. The CDR3 nucleotides are TGTGCCAGTAGTATAGATCCAGGACTGAGCACTGAAGCTTTCTTT.

The V call is TRBV5-8, the J call TRBJ2-1; 10 nucleotides match TRBD2. The germline gives CDR1 SGHTS, CDR2 YDEGEE. The CDR3 is 15 residues long. The trim removed 4 bases at V and 4 bases at J, leaving 5 bases unmatched. The DNA of the CDR3 is TGTGCCAGCAGCCAAGGGACTAGCGTATACAATGAGCAGTTCTTC. Its translation: CASSQGTSVYNEQFF.

This clone has just a few counts. The chain recombines TRBV27 with TRBJ1-2; D unclear. Germline loops: CDR1 MNHEY, CDR2 SMNVEV (reference sequence). Trimming took off 2 bases at V and 2 bases at J, with 12 bases between the two ends. This CDR3 is built from 15 residues. The CDR3, as DNA: TGTGCCAGCAGTTTAGTGGGTGGCGGGAACTATGGCTACACCTTC. This encodes CASSLVGGGNYGYTF.

J is TRBJ2-1 and V is TRBV27; 7 nucleotides align to TRBD2. Germline V gene lookup returns CDR1 MNHEY and CDR2 SMNVEV (reference sequence). The CDR3 runs to 15 residues. The V segment lost 0 bases and the J segment 5 bases; nucleotides outside the gene matches: 4. The CDR3 DNA sequence: TGTGCCAGCAGTTTATCTACCGGGAGGCACAATGAGCAGTTCTTC. Encoded protein: CASSLSTGRHNEQFF.

This clone turned up a few times. The V gene is TRBV4-2, the J gene TRBJ1-2; weak D call: TRBD1 (5 bases). Germline loops: CDR1 LGHNA, CDR2 YNFKEQ. V lost 0 bases and J 5 bases, leaving 13 bases between the germline ends. This CDR3 has 15 residues. CDR3 protein: CASSQETDREYGYTF. CDR3 bases: TGTGCCAGCAGCCAAGAGACAGATCGGGAATATGGCTACACCTTC.